The 3 T cell receptor beta chains in this list originate from one sample, sequenced in a study of blood T cells in healthy people across ages. Then a second PCR, running roughly 7 to 11 cycles, was carried out with a sample-barcoded 5' primer and a J-beta primer mix. TCRdb reprocessed the 5' RACE reads via MiXCR and lists one record per CDR3 protein. The sample consists of fewer than 2 million distinct CDR3 sequences, 35% to 50% of them appearing once. The sequencing sample was made of blood. These TCRs come from a human donor in good health.

The CDR3 DNA sequence: TGTGCCAGCAGTTTACAAGGGGCCTACACCTTC. Translated, it gives CASSLQGAYTF. The chain carries TRBV12-3 or TRBV12-4 and TRBJ1-2, with a possible D match to TRBD1 (5 bases). Trimming removed 2 bases at V and 10 bases at J, with 8 bases between. The CDR3 is 11 amino acids.

The chain is built from TRBV6-1 and TRBJ2-3; D is unclear. The CDR3 contains 15 residues. V gave up 4 bases and J gave up 4 bases, with 15 bases separating them. The germline CDR1 and CDR2 sequences are MNHNS and SASEGT. CDR3 in DNA: TGTGCCAGCAGTGTGTGGAATTCTCAGCCAGATACGCAGTATTTT. Translating it yields CASSVWNSQPDTQYF.

This clonotype was seen only a few times. The chain employs TRBV5-1 and TRBJ2-2, with TRBD1 matching 9 bases. V lost 4 bases and J lost 6; bases outside the gene matches: 10. This CDR3 has 16 residues. Per the germline V gene, CDR1 is SGHRS and CDR2 is YFSETQ. The CDR3 is CASSMKQGAAAGELFF. CDR3 nucleotides: TGCGCCAGCAGCATGAAACAGGGGGCCGCGGCCGGGGAGCTGTTTTTT. The variable domain in full, with the rest retrieved from reference TRBV5-1 and TRBJ2-2, is KAGVTQTPRYLIKTRGQQVTLSCSPISGHRSVSWYQQTPGQGLQFLFEYFSETQRNKGNFPGRFSGRQFSNSRSEMNVSTLELGDSALYLCASSMKQGAAAGELFFGEGSRLTVL.